This T cell receptor beta chain is from a study of monozygotic twins with inflammatory bowel disease. As to this clonotype: Its antigen remains unidentified.

Study-level results: Twins classed as concordant or discordant showed no difference in repertoire similarity, possibly from limited power. A single strong clonotype or signal linked to IBD was not supported.

This CDR3 region has 15 residues. Without any T cell sorting, total RNA was isolated from whole blood. With eight separate reactions per sample, the authors made cDNA. Following a re-call of the 5' RACE reads, TCRdb has one entry per CDR3 protein and lacks DNA. This sample's table reports around 100,000 distinct CDR3 sequences. The clonotype was recovered from a human donor with ulcerative colitis or Crohn's disease, or a healthy co-twin of an affected twin (not recorded which). Sequencing was performed on blood. The gene calls are TRBV12-3 or TRBV12-4 and TRBJ2-7; TCRdb lists TRBD2, though no DNA is available to test this call. This CDR3 reads CASSPMAGTSYEQYF.